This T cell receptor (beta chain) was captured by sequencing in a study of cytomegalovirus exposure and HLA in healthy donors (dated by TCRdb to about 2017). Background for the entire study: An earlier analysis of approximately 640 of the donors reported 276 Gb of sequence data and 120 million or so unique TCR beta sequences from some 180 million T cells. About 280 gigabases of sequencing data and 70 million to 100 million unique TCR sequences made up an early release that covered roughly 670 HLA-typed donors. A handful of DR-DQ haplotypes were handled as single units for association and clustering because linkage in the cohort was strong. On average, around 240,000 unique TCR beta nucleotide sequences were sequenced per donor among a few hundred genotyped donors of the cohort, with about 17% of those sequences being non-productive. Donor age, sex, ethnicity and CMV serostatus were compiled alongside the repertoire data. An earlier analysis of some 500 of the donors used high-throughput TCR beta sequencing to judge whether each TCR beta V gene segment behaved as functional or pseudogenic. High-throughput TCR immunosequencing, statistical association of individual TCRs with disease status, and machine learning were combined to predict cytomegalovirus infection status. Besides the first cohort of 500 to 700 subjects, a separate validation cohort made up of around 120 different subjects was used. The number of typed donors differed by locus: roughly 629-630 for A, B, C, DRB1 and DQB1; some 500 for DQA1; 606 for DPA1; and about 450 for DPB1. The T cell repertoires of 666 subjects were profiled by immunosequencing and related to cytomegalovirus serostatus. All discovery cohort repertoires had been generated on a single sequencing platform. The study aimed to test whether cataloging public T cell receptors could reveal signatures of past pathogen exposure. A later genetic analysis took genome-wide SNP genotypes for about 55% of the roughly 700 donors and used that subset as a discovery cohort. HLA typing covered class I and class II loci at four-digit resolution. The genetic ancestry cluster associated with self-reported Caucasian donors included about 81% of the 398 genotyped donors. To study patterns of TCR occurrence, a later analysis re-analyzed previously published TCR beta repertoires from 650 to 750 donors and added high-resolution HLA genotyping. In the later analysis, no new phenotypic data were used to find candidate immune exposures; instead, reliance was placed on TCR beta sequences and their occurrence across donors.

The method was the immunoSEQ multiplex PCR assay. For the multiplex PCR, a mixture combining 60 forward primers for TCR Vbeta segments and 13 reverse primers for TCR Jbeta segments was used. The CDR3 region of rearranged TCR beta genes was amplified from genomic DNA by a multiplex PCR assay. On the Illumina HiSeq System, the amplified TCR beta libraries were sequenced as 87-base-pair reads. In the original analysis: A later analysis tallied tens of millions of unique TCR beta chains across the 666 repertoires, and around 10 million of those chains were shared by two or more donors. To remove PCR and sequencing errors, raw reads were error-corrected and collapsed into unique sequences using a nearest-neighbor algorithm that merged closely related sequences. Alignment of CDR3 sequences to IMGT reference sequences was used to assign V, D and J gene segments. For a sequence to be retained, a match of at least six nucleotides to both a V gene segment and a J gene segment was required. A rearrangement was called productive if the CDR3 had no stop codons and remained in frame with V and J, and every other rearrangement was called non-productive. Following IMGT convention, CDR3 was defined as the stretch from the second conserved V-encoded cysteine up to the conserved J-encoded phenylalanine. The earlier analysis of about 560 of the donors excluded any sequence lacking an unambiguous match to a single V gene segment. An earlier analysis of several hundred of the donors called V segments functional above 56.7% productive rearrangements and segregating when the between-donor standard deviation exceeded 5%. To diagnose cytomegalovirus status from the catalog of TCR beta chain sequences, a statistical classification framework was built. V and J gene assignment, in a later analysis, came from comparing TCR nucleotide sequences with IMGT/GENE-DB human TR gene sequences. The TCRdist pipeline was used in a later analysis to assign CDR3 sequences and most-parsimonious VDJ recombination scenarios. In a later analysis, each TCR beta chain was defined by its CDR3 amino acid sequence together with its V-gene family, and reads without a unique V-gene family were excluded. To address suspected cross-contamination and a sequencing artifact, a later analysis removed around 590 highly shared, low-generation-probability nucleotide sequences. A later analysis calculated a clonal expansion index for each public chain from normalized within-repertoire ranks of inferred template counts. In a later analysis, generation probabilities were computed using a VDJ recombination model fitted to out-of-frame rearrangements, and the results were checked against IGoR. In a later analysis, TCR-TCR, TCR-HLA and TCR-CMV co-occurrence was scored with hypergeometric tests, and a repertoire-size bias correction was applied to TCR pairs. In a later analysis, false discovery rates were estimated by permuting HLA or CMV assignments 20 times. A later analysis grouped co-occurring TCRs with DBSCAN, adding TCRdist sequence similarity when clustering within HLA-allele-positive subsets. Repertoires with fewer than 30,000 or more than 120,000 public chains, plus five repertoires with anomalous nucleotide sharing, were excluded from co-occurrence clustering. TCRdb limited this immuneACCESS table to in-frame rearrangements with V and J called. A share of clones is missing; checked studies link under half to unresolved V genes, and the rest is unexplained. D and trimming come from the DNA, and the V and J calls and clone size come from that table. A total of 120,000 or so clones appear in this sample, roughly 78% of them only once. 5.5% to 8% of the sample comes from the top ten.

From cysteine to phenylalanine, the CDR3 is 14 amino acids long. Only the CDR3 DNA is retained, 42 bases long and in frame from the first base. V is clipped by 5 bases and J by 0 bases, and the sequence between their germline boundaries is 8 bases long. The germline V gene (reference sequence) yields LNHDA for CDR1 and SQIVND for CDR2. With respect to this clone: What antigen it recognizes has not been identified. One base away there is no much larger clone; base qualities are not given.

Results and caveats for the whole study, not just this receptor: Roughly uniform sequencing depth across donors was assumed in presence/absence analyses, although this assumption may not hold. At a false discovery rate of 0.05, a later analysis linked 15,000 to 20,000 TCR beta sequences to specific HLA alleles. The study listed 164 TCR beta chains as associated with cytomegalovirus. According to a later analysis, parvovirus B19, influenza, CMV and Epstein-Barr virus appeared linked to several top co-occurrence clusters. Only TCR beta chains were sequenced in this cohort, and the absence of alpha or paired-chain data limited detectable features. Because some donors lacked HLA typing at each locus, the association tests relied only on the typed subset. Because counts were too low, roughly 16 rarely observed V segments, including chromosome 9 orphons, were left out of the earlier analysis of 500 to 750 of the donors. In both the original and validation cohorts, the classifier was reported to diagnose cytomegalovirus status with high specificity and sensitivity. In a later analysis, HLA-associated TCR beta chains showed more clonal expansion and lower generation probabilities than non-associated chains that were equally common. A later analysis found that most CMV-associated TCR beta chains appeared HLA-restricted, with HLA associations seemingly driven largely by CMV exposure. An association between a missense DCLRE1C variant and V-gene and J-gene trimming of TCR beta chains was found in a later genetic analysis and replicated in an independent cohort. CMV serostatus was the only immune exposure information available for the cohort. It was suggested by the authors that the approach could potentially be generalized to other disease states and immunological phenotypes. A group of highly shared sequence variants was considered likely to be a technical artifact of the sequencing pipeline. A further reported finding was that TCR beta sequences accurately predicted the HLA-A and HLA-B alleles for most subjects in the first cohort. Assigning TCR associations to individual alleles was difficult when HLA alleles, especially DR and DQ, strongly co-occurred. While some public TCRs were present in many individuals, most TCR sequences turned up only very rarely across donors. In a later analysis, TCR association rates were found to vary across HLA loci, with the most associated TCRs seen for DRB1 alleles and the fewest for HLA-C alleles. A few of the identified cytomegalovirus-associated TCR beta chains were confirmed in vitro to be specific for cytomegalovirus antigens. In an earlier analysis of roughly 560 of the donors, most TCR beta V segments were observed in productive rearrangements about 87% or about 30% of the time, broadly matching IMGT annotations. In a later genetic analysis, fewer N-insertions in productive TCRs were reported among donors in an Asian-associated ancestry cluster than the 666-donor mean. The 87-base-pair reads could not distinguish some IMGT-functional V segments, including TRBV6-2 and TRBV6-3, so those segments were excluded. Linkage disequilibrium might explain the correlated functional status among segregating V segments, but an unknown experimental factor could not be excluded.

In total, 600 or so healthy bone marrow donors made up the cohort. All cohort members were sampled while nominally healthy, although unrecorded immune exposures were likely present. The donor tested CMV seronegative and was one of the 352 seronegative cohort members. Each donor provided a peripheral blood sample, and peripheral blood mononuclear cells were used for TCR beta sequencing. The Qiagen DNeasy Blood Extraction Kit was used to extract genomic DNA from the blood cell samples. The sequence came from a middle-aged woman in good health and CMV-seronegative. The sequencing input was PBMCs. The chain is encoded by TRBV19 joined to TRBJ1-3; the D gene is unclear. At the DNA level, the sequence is TGTGCCAGTAGTGCTACCTACTCTGGAAACACCATATATTTT. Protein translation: CASSATYSGNTIYF.